The next 26 T cell receptor beta chains were all read from a single sample in a study of T cells after yellow fever vaccination. TCRdb recomputed calls from the 5' RACE reads with MiXCR, one row per CDR3 protein. The sample has 340,000 or so distinct CDR3 sequences, roughly an eighth seen once; the top ten hold 2.5% to 3.5%. Material: CD4+ T cells sorted from PBMCs, obtained 15 days after the yellow fever booster vaccination. The source of these receptors is a man younger than 35 who received the YFV17D yellow fever vaccine.

This clonotype turned up a few times. The genes are TRBV6-2 or TRBV6-3 and TRBJ2-3; D not certain. Between the trimmed V and J ends, which lost 6 bases and 2 bases, there was a span of 15 bases. CDR1 is MNHEY and CDR2 is SVGEGT in the germline V gene. There are 15 residues in the CDR3. The CDR3 protein is CASSSMLTNTDTQYF. The CDR3 bases are TGTGCCAGCAGCTCCATGCTCACGAACACAGATACGCAGTATTTT.

V usage is TRBV28 and J usage is TRBJ2-2, with D possibly being TRBD1 (5 bases). Trimming removed 6 bases from V and 6 bases from J, with 11 bases in between. CDR1 and CDR2 from the germline V gene are MDHEN and SYDVKM. The CDR3 spans 13 residues. The DNA of the CDR3 is TGTGCCAGCAGGAGACAGATTCCCGGGGAGCTGTTTTTT. This encodes CASRRQIPGELFF.

Of note for this clonotype: A much larger clone lies one base from this, so it may be a read error. This sequence joins TRBV6-6 and TRBJ2-7; 8 positions agree with TRBD1. Germline lookup yields CDR1 MNHNY and CDR2 SVGAGI (reference sequence). The CDR3 consists of 15 residues. CDR3 sequence reads: CASSSRDRISFEQYF. CDR3 bases: TGTGCCAGCAGTTCTCGGGACAGGATTTCCTTCGAGCAGTACTTC.

The V gene is TRBV11-2, the J gene TRBJ1-6, with 7 bases identical to TRBD1. This CDR3 comprises 15 residues. Germline V gives CDR1 SGHAT, CDR2 FQNNGV. V gave up 5 bases and J gave up 11 bases; unmatched junction bases: 12. The chain's CDR3 is CASSPLTGIYPPLHF. The CDR3 DNA reads as TGTGCCAGCAGCCCGTTGACAGGGATCTACCCACCCCTCCACTTT.

V usage is TRBV29-1 and J usage is TRBJ2-3, with D hard to call. The CDR3 is 15 amino acids. Germline assignment: CDR1 SQVTM and CDR2 ANQGSEA. Trimming removed 2 bases at V and 0 bases at J, with 12 bases between. DNA of the CDR3: TGCAGCGTTGAAAGGGCAGCCGCTAGCACAGATACGCAGTATTTT. This translates into CSVERAAASTDTQYF.

The chain couples TRBV7-8 to TRBJ2-3; D remains ambiguous. CDR1 and CDR2 (germline): SGHVS, FQNEAQ. The CDR3 has 11 residues. Trimming took off 7 bases at V and 2 bases at J, with 4 bases between the two ends. The CDR3: CASTTTDTQYF. The CDR3 DNA is TGTGCCAGCACCACCACAGATACGCAGTATTTT.

The V call is TRBV6-6, the J call TRBJ2-1, with 9 bases fitting TRBD2. CDR1 is MNHNY, CDR2 SVGAGI, per germline (reference sequence). V shed 0 bases and J 4 bases; nucleotides not matched to a gene: 1. The CDR3 loop spans 15 amino acids. CDR3 nucleotides: TGTGCCAGCAGTTACTCTAGCGGGGGATACAATGAGCAGTTCTTC. Translation gives CASSYSSGGYNEQFF.

This clonotype came up many times. V usage is TRBV12-3 or TRBV12-4 and J usage is TRBJ2-5; D perhaps matches TRBD2 (5 bases). This CDR3 is 12 amino acids long. V was pared by 3 bases and J by 5 bases, with 7 bases between. The CDR3 sequence is CASSFRGETQYF. In DNA form, the CDR3 reads TGTGCCAGCAGTTTTCGAGGGGAGACCCAGTACTTC.

This chain links TRBV5-1 with TRBJ2-1, with a possible D match to TRBD2 (6 bases). The CDR3 consists of 14 residues. Germline values: CDR1 SGHRS, CDR2 YFSETQ. Trimming took 4 bases from V and 6 from J, leaving 14 bases between them. CDR3 DNA sequence: TGCGCCAGCAGCCGCCCGGACGGGGGCAATGAGCAGTTCTTC. Amino acids: CASSRPDGGNEQFF.

This sequence joins TRBV3-1 and TRBJ2-4; D remains ambiguous. The CDR3 spans 15 residues. The germline gives CDR1 LGHDT, CDR2 YNNKEL (reference sequence). V lost 3 bases and J 0 bases, leaving 9 bases between the germline ends. The CDR3 sequence: CASSQAALAKNIQYF. The DNA for the CDR3 is TGTGCCAGCAGCCAGGCAGCATTAGCCAAAAACATTCAGTACTTC.

V gene TRBV5-1 combines with J gene TRBJ2-6; TRBD1 might be the D (6 bases). CDR1 and CDR2 from the germline V gene are SGHRS and YFSETQ. The length of the CDR3 is 16 residues. V dropped 5 bases and J dropped 3 bases, with 15 bases sitting between them. As DNA, the CDR3 is TGCGCCAGCAGACCCCAGGGGCTAGGTGGGGCCAACGTCCTGACTTTC. Translating it yields CASRPQGLGGANVLTF. Drawing the rest from reference TRBV5-1 and TRBJ2-6, the complete variable domain is KAGVTQTPRYLIKTRGQQVTLSCSPISGHRSVSWYQQTPGQGLQFLFEYFSETQRNKGNFPGRFSGRQFSNSRSEMNVSTLELGDSALYLCASRPQGLGGANVLTFGAGSRLTVL.

The rearrangement links TRBV20-1 to TRBJ2-1; D might be TRBD1 or TRBD2, each matching 6 bases. This CDR3 contains 16 residues. Germline values: CDR1 DFQATT, CDR2 SNEGSKA (reference sequence). V gave up 6 bases and J gave up 4 bases, with 22 bases separating them. This chain's CDR3 is CSALGRRGGGYNEQFF. The CDR3 region has the DNA TGCAGTGCGCTTGGGCGGAGAGGAGGGGGGTACAATGAGCAGTTCTTC.

This chain connects TRBV4-1 to TRBJ1-3; 9 bases line up with TRBD1. With V trimmed by 4 bases and J by 0 bases, 7 bases remained unmatched. The CDR3 covers 17 residues. Germline V gene sequence: CDR1 MGHRA, CDR2 YSYEKL. For the CDR3, the DNA is TGCGCCAGCAGCCCCGGACAGGGGCCCCTCTCTGGAAACACCATATATTTT. Amino acids: CASSPGQGPLSGNTIYF.

This chain joins TRBV12-3 or TRBV12-4 and TRBJ1-6; D gene ambiguous. The CDR3 consists of 14 residues. With 3 bases removed from V and 10 bases from J, the gap between germline ends came to 13 bases. In DNA form, the CDR3 reads TGTGCCAGCAGTTTGAGGGTGGCCAGGTCACCCCTCCACTTT. This codes for CASSLRVARSPLHF.

The V call is TRBV20-1, the J call TRBJ2-5; possible D gene TRBD1, 5 bases. CDR3 length: 15 residues. V lost 0 bases and J lost 1, with 12 bases in between. Germline V gene sequence: CDR1 DFQATT, CDR2 SNEGSKA (reference sequence). CDR3 amino acids: CSARDITGIQETQYF. The CDR3 DNA sequence: TGCAGTGCTAGAGATATCACAGGCATCCAAGAGACCCAGTACTTC.

This clonotype was recorded at least ten times. V and J are TRBV20-1 and TRBJ1-1; perhaps TRBD1 as D (5 bases). Germline-derived CDR1 and CDR2 are DFQATT and SNEGSKA (reference sequence). This CDR3 is 11 amino acids long. Trimming left V 1 base short and J 7 bases short, with 7 bases between. The CDR3: CSARVQGEAFF. The DNA for the CDR3 is TGCAGTGCTAGAGTCCAGGGTGAAGCTTTCTTT.

The J gene is TRBJ2-7, the V gene TRBV19; no definite D call. V lost 6 bases and J lost 0, with 6 bases in between. The CDR3 totals 12 residues. CDR1 LNHDA and CDR2 SQIVND come from the germline V gene (reference sequence). The CDR3 reads CASSAHSYEQYF. CDR3 in DNA: TGTGCCAGTAGCGCCCACTCCTACGAGCAGTACTTC.

This clonotype was counted a few times. This sequence joins TRBV6-2 or TRBV6-3 and TRBJ1-2; 8 bases fit TRBD1. CDR1 is MNHEY and CDR2 is SVGEGT in the germline V gene. CDR3 length equals 14 residues. V gave up 5 bases and J gave up 3 bases; unmatched junction bases: 5. The CDR3 nucleotides are TGTGCCAGCAGTCAACCGGGACAGGACTATGGCTACACCTTC. This codes for CASSQPGQDYGYTF.

This clonotype was found many times. CDR3 in amino acids: CASSLYPLSGLYNEQFF. As DNA, the CDR3 is TGTGCCAGCAGCCTTTACCCTTTAAGCGGATTGTACAATGAGCAGTTCTTC. The chain carries TRBV3-1 and TRBJ2-1, with D perhaps matching TRBD2 (5 bases). Deletions cut 4 bases from V and 4 bases from J, with 20 bases between. The length of the CDR3 is 17 residues. Germline values: CDR1 LGHDT, CDR2 YNNKEL (reference sequence).

Only a few counts were recorded for this clonotype. V usage is TRBV9 and J usage is TRBJ2-1; no clear D. Trimming took 3 bases from V and 4 from J, leaving 11 bases between them. This CDR3 contains 14 residues. Germline assignment: CDR1 SGDLS and CDR2 YYNGEE. The CDR3 is CASSAKPEYNEQFF. CDR3 coding DNA: TGTGCCAGCAGCGCTAAACCAGAATACAATGAGCAGTTCTTC.

V usage is TRBV19 and J usage is TRBJ1-1, with D unclear. This CDR3 comprises 14 residues. V was cut by 7 bases and J by 3 bases, with 15 bases left in between. Germline assignment: CDR1 LNHDA and CDR2 SQIVND (reference sequence). Here the CDR3 reads CASTLREGDTEAFF. As DNA, the CDR3 is TGTGCCAGTACCCTAAGGGAGGGAGACACTGAAGCTTTCTTT.

The rearrangement joins TRBV9 to TRBJ1-3, with TRBD1 matching 9 bases. The germline CDR1 and CDR2 sequences are SGDLS and YYNGEE. This CDR3 region has 15 residues. V lost 3 bases and J lost 4; bases outside the gene matches: 5. The CDR3 coding sequence is TGTGCCAGCAGCGCTCGGGACAGGGAAGGAAACACCATATATTTT. This codes for CASSARDREGNTIYF.

This clonotype appeared a few times. The V and J genes are TRBV5-1 and TRBJ1-4; no reliable D call. The CDR3 consists of 15 residues. The germline V gene encodes CDR1 SGHRS and CDR2 YFSETQ. The V end was cut by 0 bases, the J end by 8 bases, with 14 bases between. In DNA, the CDR3 is TGCGCCAGCAGCTTGGTGGATAGCTTTTCGGAAAAACTGTTTTTT. Amino acid sequence: CASSLVDSFSEKLFF.

This clonotype was counted at least ten times. V and J are TRBV28 and TRBJ1-5; D is undetermined. This CDR3 is built from 14 residues. Germline V gene data show CDR1 as MDHEN and CDR2 as SYDVKM. The germline V and J ends were trimmed by 0 bases and 10 bases, with 13 bases remaining between them. This CDR3 is CASSLWEGNDPQHF. The CDR3 coding sequence is TGTGCCAGCAGTTTATGGGAGGGTAATGACCCCCAGCATTTT.

The rearrangement joins TRBV7-6 to TRBJ2-2; 8 bases line up with TRBD1. Germline-derived CDR1 and CDR2 are SGHVS and FNYEAQ. Trimming at V came to 4 bases and at J to 5 bases, leaving 6 bases not matched to a gene. This CDR3 contains 15 residues. The CDR3: CASSWTGTGTGELFF. CDR3 DNA sequence: TGTGCCAGCAGCTGGACAGGGACTGGGACCGGGGAGCTGTTTTTT. The full variable domain, with the rest looked up from reference TRBV7-6 and TRBJ2-2, is GAGVSQSPRYKVTKRGQDVALRCDPISGHVSLYWYRQALGQGPEFLTYFNYEAQQDKSGLPNDRFSAERPEGSISTLTIQRTEQRDSAMYRCASSWTGTGTGELFFGEGSRLTVL.

This clonotype showed up many times. This chain joins TRBV6-6 and TRBJ2-4, with 7 bases aligning to TRBD1. The CDR3 covers 15 residues. The V gene's germline CDR1 is MNHNY and CDR2 SVGAGI (reference sequence). Trimming at V came to 2 bases and at J to 1 base, leaving 2 bases not matched to a gene. The CDR3 loop reads CASSYVTGAKNIQYF. CDR3 DNA: TGTGCCAGCAGTTACGTGACAGGGGCCAAAAACATTCAGTACTTC.